Described below is a single T cell receptor beta chain sequence and its context. This clone's antigen is unknown. No base-level quality is on record; no much larger clone is a single base apart. TCRbeta CDR3 regions were amplified from genomic DNA by means of the immunoSEQ Assay, a bias-controlled multiplex PCR. Processing in the source paper ran as follows. Nucleated cell counts per sample were estimated from amplification of reference gene primers within the assay. To quantify the absolute abundance of each unique TCRbeta CDR3 rearrangement, sequence reads were collapsed and filtered. Productive Simpson clonality was computed per sample as the square root of Simpson's diversity index over productive rearrangements. In TCRdb, the immuneACCESS table is reduced to in-frame sequences with V and J assigned. These tables do not hold every clone; where another copy was compared, an unresolved V gene accounts for under half, and the others remain unexplained. The V and J calls and clone size come from that table; D and trimming were worked out from the DNA. For this sample the table gives about 48,000 clones, of which over 80% were detected only once. The top ten constitute roughly three fifths of the sample.

Counted from cysteine to phenylalanine, this CDR3 has 15 amino acids. Only the CDR3 DNA is retained, 45 bases long and in frame from the first base. The germline V and J ends show losses of 0 bases and 7 bases respectively, and no gene match explains 4 bases of the junction. CDR1 and CDR2 (SGHNT, YYREEE) derive from the germline V gene (reference sequence). This sample is drawn from a study of blood T cell repertoires in COVID-19 (dated by TCRdb to the early 2020s). General notes on the study: Collaborator samples came from the United States, Italy and Spain and covered acute and convalescent phases of COVID-19. The prospective study material was composed of cDNA or gDNA derived from T cells, B-cell-depleted T cells, or PBMCs. Deeply sampled blood TCRbeta repertoires from subjects exposed to, actively infected with, or recovered from COVID-19 were included in the dataset. The repertoires were released in a freely available public database intended as a resource for research on the immune response to SARS-CoV-2. Samples were obtained from the ongoing ImmuneRACE study (first 160 participants) and from about 1,300 subjects provided by 6 global collaborators. Nearly every sample came with metadata listing a de-identified subject ID, COVID-19 status, age in years and sex. Where available, HLA class I and class II types were taken from metadata supplied by the sample provider and were not determined by assay-based typing. Overall results and qualifications from the work: How much clinical and demographic metadata was included differed by source and by participant, and the metadata was provided uncurated.

Each collaborating institution followed its own protocols to collect whole blood in K2EDTA tubes. For TCRbeta analysis, collaborators shipped samples in one of three forms: frozen whole blood, isolated PBMCs, or DNA extracted from either of those sample types. The clonotype originates from a man in his sixties or seventies with acute or convalescent COVID-19. Sequencing used peripheral blood. The rearranged chain carries TRBV5-4 and TRBJ1-6; 7 bases in the junction line up with TRBD1. The CDR3 protein sequence reads: CASSLGGQSNSPLHF. The DNA sequence is given as TGTGCCAGCAGCTTGGGGGGACAGTCAAATTCACCCCTCCACTTT.